Described below is a single TCR beta chain sequence and its context. Its antigen is undetermined. Time point specified: cycle 4 day 1 (C4D1), after less than 7 weeks of nivolumab. Every single patient, without exception, relapsed after autologous stem cell transplantation, and brentuximab vedotin exposure varied. Investigators isolated CD4+ T cells from thawed PBMCs through magnetic negative selection. The CDR3 is made up of 14 amino acids. Looked up from germline, CDR1 is SGHTA and CDR2 is FQGNSA. V dropped 7 bases and J dropped 7 bases, with 20 bases sitting between them. The entry originates in a study of PD-1 blockade in classical Hodgkin lymphoma. Study details: Nivolumab dosed at 3 mg/kg went to patients intravenously every 2 weeks. Study results and caveats: Newly diagnosed patients reportedly trailed healthy donors in baseline TCR diversity. Newly diagnosed and completely responding patients shared comparable baseline diversity.

The assay was immunoSEQ multiplex PCR, and TCRdb's table has in-frame clones only and misses some. The sample records about 22,000 clones, 65% to 80% being singletons. The rearrangement links TRBV7-2 to TRBJ2-7; D not certain. The sequence was obtained from a human donor with classical Hodgkin lymphoma. The source material was CD4+ T cells from blood, sampled before the fourth cycle of nivolumab. CDR3 sequence reads: CASTAVLAGGEQYF. The DNA of the CDR3 is TGTGCCAGCACCGCCGTTTTGGCCGGTGGGGAGCAGTACTTC.